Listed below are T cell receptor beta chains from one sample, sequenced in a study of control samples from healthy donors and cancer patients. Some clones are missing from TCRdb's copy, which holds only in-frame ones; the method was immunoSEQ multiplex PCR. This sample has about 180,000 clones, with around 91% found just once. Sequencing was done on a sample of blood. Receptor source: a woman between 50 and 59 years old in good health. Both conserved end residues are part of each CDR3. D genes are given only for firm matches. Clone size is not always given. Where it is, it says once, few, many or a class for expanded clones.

TGTGCCAGCAGTTTTTTAGTTGGTCGGGCACGGCACACCTACGAGCAGTACTTC	CASSFLVGRARHTYEQYF	NA	TRBV28	TRBJ2-7	NA
TGTGCCAGTACCGATCTGCGTCCGGGTTCAGGCTACACCTTC	CASTDLRPGSGYTF	NA	TRBV19	TRBJ1-2	NA
TGCGCCAGCAGCCAAGGGACCAGGGGGGACACTGAAGCTTTCTTT	CASSQGTRGDTEAFF	NA	TRBV4-1	TRBJ1-1	TRBD1
TGTGCCAGCAATAAAGGGGGCCTGAACACCGGGGAGCTGTTTTTT	CASNKGGLNTGELFF	NA	TRBV2	TRBJ2-2	TRBD1
TGTGCCAGCAGTTACGCCCCGTGGGGGCAAGGGAGCAATCAGCCCCAGCATTTT	CASSYAPWGQGSNQPQHF	NA	TRBV6-2/TRBV6-3	TRBJ1-5	NA
TGTGCCAGCAGCCCACCTGGGTACAATGAGCAGTTCTTC	CASSPPGYNEQFF	NA	TRBV11-2	TRBJ2-1	NA
TGTGCCACCAGCGCACTTAGGTCCGGGACAGGGGATGGCTACACCTTC	CATSALRSGTGDGYTF	NA	TRBV15	TRBJ1-2	TRBD1
TGCGCCAGCAGCTTGGATAGCGCCCCACCTCAAGATACGCAGTATTTT	CASSLDSAPPQDTQYF	NA	TRBV5-1	TRBJ2-3	NA
TGTGCCTGGACCACAAATAACTATGGCTACACCTTC	CAWTTNNYGYTF	once	TRBV30	TRBJ1-2	NA
TGTGCCTGGAGTGTTCAATGGGGGGCCCTCTACTATGGCTACACCTTC	CAWSVQWGALYYGYTF	NA	TRBV30	TRBJ1-2	NA
TGTGCCAGCAGGGCCGTGGAGACGAGCACCGGGGAGCTGTTTTTT	CASRAVETSTGELFF	NA	TRBV6-5	TRBJ2-2	NA
TGTGCCAGTATCCAGACTAGCGGGAAGACCGGGGAGCTGTTTTTT	CASIQTSGKTGELFF	NA	TRBV19	TRBJ2-2	TRBD2
TGTGCCAGCAGCGTAACTAGCGGCCGGGCCTACGAGCAGTACTTC	CASSVTSGRAYEQYF	NA	TRBV9	TRBJ2-7	TRBD2
TGTGCCAGCAGCGAAAGACGAGCTAACTATGGCTACACCTTC	CASSERRANYGYTF	NA	TRBV2	TRBJ1-2	NA
TGTGCCAGCATCCTATATAGCGGGGGGGGTCACGAGCAGTACTTC	CASILYSGGGHEQYF	NA	TRBV28	TRBJ2-7	TRBD2
TGTGCCAGCAGCTCCCAGGGGACTGAAGCTTTCTTT	CASSSQGTEAFF	NA	TRBV2	TRBJ1-1	NA
TGCGCCAGCAGCCGAGACCAGACAGGGTCTAACTATGGCTACACCTTC	CASSRDQTGSNYGYTF	NA	TRBV4-1	TRBJ1-2	TRBD1
TGTGCCAGCAGCTTAGGAGCGGGGGGACAAGAGACCCAGTACTTC	CASSLGAGGQETQYF	NA	TRBV7-9	TRBJ2-5	TRBD2
TGTGCCAGCAGTTTAGAGGTAGTTGGCTACACCTTC	CASSLEVVGYTF	NA	TRBV12-3/TRBV12-4	TRBJ1-2	NA
TGTGCCACCGGACTAGCGGGCACCCCCGAACGAGAGACCCAGTACTTC	CATGLAGTPERETQYF	once	TRBV27	TRBJ2-5	TRBD2
TGTGCCACCAGTGAGGCGAGACGGGTCTGGGAGACCCAGTACTTC	CATSEARRVWETQYF	NA	TRBV24-1	TRBJ2-5	NA
TGTGCCAGTAGTATTGGGACGCATCTAGGAGGGAATGAGCAGTTCTTC	CASSIGTHLGGNEQFF	NA	TRBV19	TRBJ2-1	NA
TGTGCCAGCAGCCAAGATCGGGTAGGGGCCCAGCATTTT	CASSQDRVGAQHF	NA	TRBV14	TRBJ1-5	NA
TGTGCCAGCAGCCCAGCAGGGAGGGGTCAGCCCCAGCATTTT	CASSPAGRGQPQHF	NA	TRBV7-2	TRBJ1-5	NA
TGTGCCGGACAAACCGGGACAGGGTTCACTGAAGCTTTCTTT	CAGQTGTGFTEAFF	NA	TRBV30	TRBJ1-1	TRBD1
TGTGCCAGTAGTATATCCGGGGAGCTGTTTTTT	CASSISGELFF	NA	TRBV19	TRBJ2-2	NA
TGTGCCAGCAGCGGCCCGGGTCGACCTTATTACGAGCAGTACTTC	CASSGPGRPYYEQYF	NA	TRBV9	TRBJ2-7	NA
TGTGCCAGCAGCCCCGGGCCCCCGGTCTACGAGCAGTACTTC	CASSPGPPVYEQYF	NA	TRBV11-3	TRBJ2-7	NA
TGTGCCAGCAGTTACTCGACAGGCGTTGAGCAGTACTTC	CASSYSTGVEQYF	NA	TRBV6-6	TRBJ2-7	NA
TGTGCCATCAGTGAGTCCCCCCCCGGCAGGAATGAAAAACTGTTTTTT	CAISESPPGRNEKLFF	NA	TRBV10-3	TRBJ1-4	NA
TGTGCCACCAGCAGATCGGGACAGAGCAATCAGCCCCAGCATTTT	CATSRSGQSNQPQHF	NA	TRBV15	TRBJ1-5	TRBD1
TGTGCCAGCAGCACCCAGGGGAGCGACTACGAGCAGTACTTC	CASSTQGSDYEQYF	NA	TRBV7-2	TRBJ2-7	NA
TGCGCCAGCAGCCCCCGGGACAGGGTGGCAGATACGCAGTATTTT	CASSPRDRVADTQYF	NA	TRBV5-1	TRBJ2-3	TRBD1
TGTGCCAGCAGTTTGAGCGGGTACACTGAAGCTTTCTTT	CASSLSGYTEAFF	NA	TRBV28	TRBJ1-1	NA
TGTGCCAGCTCTGGGGGAGACAGGGACGAGACCCAGTACTTC	CASSGGDRDETQYF	NA	TRBV7-9	TRBJ2-5	TRBD1
TGCGCCAGCAGCACCACGGGGGGCGCGGGCGGGGAGCTGTTTTTT	CASSTTGGAGGELFF	once	TRBV4-1	TRBJ2-2	NA
TGCAGCGTTGCCGGGTTGAACGAGCAGTACTTC	CSVAGLNEQYF	NA	TRBV29-1	TRBJ2-7	NA
TGTGCCAGCAGTTACTTAAAGACAGATACGCAGTATTTT	CASSYLKTDTQYF	NA	TRBV6-6	TRBJ2-3	NA
TGCAGCGTTGAAGTATGGGGAGCGGAGACCCAGTACTTC	CSVEVWGAETQYF	NA	TRBV29-1	TRBJ2-5	NA
TGCGCCAGCAATTATCAGGGGGCGCGGGAGACCCAGTACTTC	CASNYQGARETQYF	NA	TRBV5-1	TRBJ2-5	TRBD1
TGTGCCAGCAGCTCCCAGACAGGAGATACGCAGTATTTT	CASSSQTGDTQYF	few	TRBV7-3	TRBJ2-3	NA
TGTGCCAGCAAAACTAGCGGGAACACCGGGGAGCTGTTTTTT	CASKTSGNTGELFF	NA	TRBV6-5	TRBJ2-2	TRBD2
TGTGCCAGCTCACGTCCCGGGACAGTCAACACCGGGGAGCTGTTTTTT	CASSRPGTVNTGELFF	NA	TRBV18	TRBJ2-2	TRBD1
TGTGCCAGCAGTACGACAGGGGCAAACTATGGCTACACCTTC	CASSTTGANYGYTF	NA	TRBV28	TRBJ1-2	TRBD1
TGTGCCAGCAGCTTAAGGGACTCCAGCACAGATACGCAGTATTTT	CASSLRDSSTDTQYF	NA	TRBV7-3	TRBJ2-3	NA
TGTGCCAGCAGTTACTCGAGGGGGCTGGGGGAAAAACTGTTTTTT	CASSYSRGLGEKLFF	NA	TRBV6-5	TRBJ1-4	TRBD1
TGTGCCAGCAGCTCCCTATCTAGCGGGGGGGCCCAAGAGACCCAGTACTTC	CASSSLSSGGAQETQYF	NA	TRBV5-4	TRBJ2-5	TRBD2
TGTGCCAGCAGCTTAACCAGGGTCTCTGGGGCCAACGTCCTGACTTTC	CASSLTRVSGANVLTF	NA	TRBV7-3	TRBJ2-6	NA
TGTGCCAGCAGCCGTCCCGGACGGCCTGAAGCTTTCTTT	CASSRPGRPEAFF	NA	TRBV7-2	TRBJ1-1	NA
TGTGCCAGCAGCTTGGCGTCAGGCCAAGAGACCCAGTACTTC	CASSLASGQETQYF	NA	TRBV5-6	TRBJ2-5	NA
TGTGCCAGCGGGTCAGGGGTCCCTTATGGCTACACCTTC	CASGSGVPYGYTF	NA	TRBV28	TRBJ1-2	NA